These T cell receptor beta chains were read from a single sample in a study of shared clonotypes between healthy human individuals. Method: immunoSEQ multiplex PCR; TCRdb's copy keeps in-frame clones and lacks some. The table has roughly 600,000 clones, roughly 98% seen once. Sequenced sample: naive CD8+ T cells sorted from blood. All receptors come from a man aged 25-45 years in good health. CDR3s include the opening cysteine and the closing phenylalanine or tryptophan. D genes are given only for firm matches. The size entry is marked missing in some rows and otherwise reads once, few, many or a size class.

cdr3_aa | cdr3_nt | d_call | v_call | clone_size | j_call | cdr3_length
CASSPGLADGVGFF | TGTGCCAGCTCTCCTGGACTAGCGGATGGGGTAGGGTTCTTC | TRBD2 | TRBV18 | - | TRBJ2-1 | 14
CASSLRSGVYTEQFF | TGTGCCAGCAGCTTAAGAAGCGGGGTATACACTGAGCAGTTCTTC | TRBD2 | TRBV7-9 | - | TRBJ2-1 | 15
CSVFRIGEQYF | TGCAGCGTTTTTCGAATTGGGGAGCAGTACTTC | - | TRBV29-1 | - | TRBJ2-7 | 11
CASSPDRFNQPQHF | TGTGCCAGCAGTCCGGACAGGTTCAATCAGCCCCAGCATTTT | TRBD1 | TRBV27 | - | TRBJ1-5 | 14
CASSLRLGRETQYF | TGTGCCAGCAGCTTAAGGCTAGGGAGAGAGACCCAGTACTTC | - | TRBV13 | - | TRBJ2-5 | 14
CASSLGQTPKNIQYF | TGCGCCAGCAGCTTGGGACAGACACCCAAAAACATTCAGTACTTC | - | TRBV5-1 | - | TRBJ2-4 | 15
CAWSVTGTELFF | TGTGCCTGGAGTGTCACGGGGACTGAACTGTTTTTT | - | TRBV30 | - | TRBJ1-4 | 12
CARPVGEQYF | TGTGCCAGGCCCGTCGGTGAGCAGTACTTC | - | TRBV28 | - | TRBJ2-7 | 10
CAWSVGDYGYTF | TGTGCCTGGAGTGTTGGGGACTATGGCTACACCTTC | - | TRBV30 | - | TRBJ1-2 | 12
CASSKARTEAFF | TGTGCCAGCAGCAAAGCGAGGACTGAAGCTTTCTTT | - | TRBV21-1 | - | TRBJ1-1 | 12
CASSQFVGDSSYNEQFF | TGCGCCAGCAGCCAGTTCGTAGGGGACAGCTCCTACAATGAGCAGTTCTTC | TRBD1 | TRBV4-1 | - | TRBJ2-1 | 17
CASSEPSGENYEQYF | TGTGCCAGCAGTGAGCCTAGCGGGGAAAACTACGAGCAGTACTTC | TRBD2 | TRBV2 | - | TRBJ2-7 | 15
CASSSPELTEAFF | TGCGCCAGCAGTTCCCCAGAGCTCACTGAAGCTTTCTTT | - | TRBV10-1 | - | TRBJ1-1 | 13
CASTLLSRDRGSGETQYF | TGTGCCAGCACACTTTTGAGCCGGGACAGGGGTTCTGGGGAGACCCAGTACTTC | TRBD1 | TRBV7-9 | - | TRBJ2-5 | 18
CASSPGLGGSEAFF | TGCGCCAGCAGCCCGGGCCTCGGGGGATCCGAAGCTTTCTTT | - | TRBV5-1 | - | TRBJ1-1 | 14
CAWSLGTGDYEQYF | TGTGCCTGGAGTCTCGGGACAGGGGATTACGAGCAGTACTTC | TRBD1 | TRBV30 | - | TRBJ2-7 | 14
CASSTKAKNSTDTQYF | TGTGCCAGCAGCACTAAGGCGAAGAACAGCACAGATACGCAGTATTTT | - | TRBV21-1 | - | TRBJ2-3 | 16
CAISESLDGYTF | TGTGCCATCAGTGAGTCTCTGGATGGCTACACCTTC | - | TRBV10-3 | - | TRBJ1-2 | 12
CASSLVTSGPGNEQFF | TGTGCCAGCAGCTTAGTGACTAGTGGCCCAGGTAATGAGCAGTTCTTC | - | TRBV7-6 | - | TRBJ2-1 | 16
CASSQSTGRYEQYF | TGCGCCAGCAGCCAGAGTACGGGAAGGTACGAGCAGTACTTC | - | TRBV4-3 | - | TRBJ2-7 | 14
CASSQETGYGYTF | TGTGCCAGCAGCCAAGAAACAGGGTATGGCTACACCTTC | - | TRBV14 | once | TRBJ1-2 | 13
CASSLLGNTIYF | TGTGCCAGCAGCTTATTAGGAAACACCATATATTTT | - | TRBV13 | - | TRBJ1-3 | 12
CASSLATGRTYEQYF | TGTGCCAGCAGCTTAGCTACAGGGAGAACCTACGAGCAGTACTTC | - | TRBV7-9 | - | TRBJ2-7 | 15
CAIRPGLAIGETQYF | TGTGCCATCAGACCGGGACTAGCTATCGGAGAGACCCAGTACTTC | TRBD2 | TRBV10-3 | - | TRBJ2-5 | 15
CASSQASGTGFDEQYF | TGCGCCAGCAGCCAAGCCTCCGGGACAGGGTTTGACGAGCAGTACTTC | TRBD1 | TRBV4-3 | - | TRBJ2-7 | 16
CASSGGHSSEAFF | TGTGCCAGCAGCGGCGGACATTCCAGTGAAGCTTTCTTT | - | TRBV4-2 | - | TRBJ1-1 | 13
CASSLYVGLETQYF | TGTGCCAGCAGCTTATACGTGGGATTAGAGACCCAGTACTTC | - | TRBV7-6 | - | TRBJ2-5 | 14
CASSLRSSYNEQFF | TGCGCCAGCAGCTTGCGGAGCTCCTACAATGAGCAGTTCTTC | - | TRBV5-1 | - | TRBJ2-1 | 14
CSVEVMQVSSYEQYF | TGCAGCGTTGAAGTAATGCAGGTTTCCTCCTACGAGCAGTACTTC | - | TRBV29-1 | once | TRBJ2-7 | 15
CASSPREGKNIQYF | TGTGCCAGCAGCCCTAGGGAGGGCAAAAACATTCAGTACTTC | TRBD2 | TRBV7-6 | - | TRBJ2-4 | 14
CASSQDPPGRRWHEQYF | TGCGCCAGCAGCCAAGATCCTCCCGGGCGGCGATGGCACGAGCAGTACTTC | - | TRBV4-1 | - | TRBJ2-7 | 17
CASSLRSDRGYEQYF | TGTGCCAGCAGCTTGCGTTCGGACAGGGGATACGAGCAGTACTTC | TRBD1 | TRBV5-5 | once | TRBJ2-7 | 15
CASSVVEGYTEAFF | TGTGCCAGCAGCGTAGTCGAGGGATACACTGAAGCTTTCTTT | - | TRBV9 | - | TRBJ1-1 | 14
CASSLGTSGRSYNEQFF | TGTGCCAGCAGCTTGGGGACTAGCGGGAGATCCTACAATGAGCAGTTCTTC | TRBD2 | TRBV9 | - | TRBJ2-1 | 17
CSVDLASGNNEQFF | TGCAGCGTTGATTTGGCTAGCGGGAACAATGAGCAGTTCTTC | TRBD2 | TRBV29-1 | - | TRBJ2-1 | 14
CASTRTGRSYEQYF | TGTGCCAGTACCCGGACAGGAAGGTCCTACGAGCAGTACTTC | TRBD1 | TRBV5-6 | - | TRBJ2-7 | 14
CASTRTSNSYEQYF | TGTGCCAGCACCAGGACTAGCAACTCCTACGAGCAGTACTTC | TRBD2 | TRBV2 | - | TRBJ2-7 | 14
CASSHKQGQHNTEAFF | TGTGCCAGCAGCCACAAGCAGGGGCAGCATAACACTGAAGCTTTCTTT | - | TRBV7-6 | - | TRBJ1-1 | 16
CASTVGQGPYNEQFF | TGTGCCAGTACAGTGGGACAGGGGCCCTACAATGAGCAGTTCTTC | TRBD1 | TRBV19 | once | TRBJ2-1 | 15
CASSISRDQIYEQYF | TGTGCCAGTAGTATAAGCAGGGATCAAATTTACGAGCAGTACTTC | - | TRBV19 | - | TRBJ2-7 | 15
CASSQEQVQTSVPYEQYF | TGCGCCAGCAGCCAAGAACAGGTTCAGACTAGCGTACCCTACGAGCAGTACTTC | TRBD2 | TRBV4-1 | - | TRBJ2-7 | 18
CASSVGGNEQYF | TGTGCCAGCAGCGTAGGGGGGAACGAGCAGTACTTC | - | TRBV9 | - | TRBJ2-7 | 12
CASSPLRVRGANYGYTF | TGTGCCAGCTCACCACTGAGGGTCCGAGGAGCTAACTATGGCTACACCTTC | - | TRBV18 | once | TRBJ1-2 | 17
CASSWQGNSYNEQFF | TGTGCCAGCAGTTGGCAGGGGAATTCCTACAATGAGCAGTTCTTC | - | TRBV27 | - | TRBJ2-1 | 15
CASSQINEQFF | TGTGCCAGCAGCCAAATTAATGAGCAGTTCTTC | - | TRBV7-2 | - | TRBJ2-1 | 11
CSVDGLGGDYGYTF | TGCAGCGTTGACGGTCTAGGGGGCGACTATGGCTACACCTTC | TRBD1 | TRBV29-1 | - | TRBJ1-2 | 14
CASSLSDSGRRETQYF | TGTGCCAGCAGTTTATCGGATTCGGGCCGCCGGGAGACCCAGTACTTC | - | TRBV28 | - | TRBJ2-5 | 16